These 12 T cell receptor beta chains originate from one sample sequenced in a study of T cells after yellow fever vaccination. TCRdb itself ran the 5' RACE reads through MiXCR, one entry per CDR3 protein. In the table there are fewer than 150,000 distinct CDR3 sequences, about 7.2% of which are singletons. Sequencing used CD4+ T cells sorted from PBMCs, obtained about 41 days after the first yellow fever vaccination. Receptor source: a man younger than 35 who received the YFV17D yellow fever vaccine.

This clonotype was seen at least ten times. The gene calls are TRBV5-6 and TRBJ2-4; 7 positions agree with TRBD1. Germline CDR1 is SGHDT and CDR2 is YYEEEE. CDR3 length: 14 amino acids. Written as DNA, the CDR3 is TGTGCGGCCTCAGGCAGGGGGACCAAAAACATTCAGTACTTC. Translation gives CAASGRGTKNIQYF.

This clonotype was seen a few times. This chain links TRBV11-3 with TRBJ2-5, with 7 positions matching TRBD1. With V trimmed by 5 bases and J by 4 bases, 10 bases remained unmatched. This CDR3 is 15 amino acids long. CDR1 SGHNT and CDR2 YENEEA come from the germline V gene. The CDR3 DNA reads TGTGCCAGCAGCACCCGGGACAGTAAGAGAGAGACCCAGTACTTC. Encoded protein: CASSTRDSKRETQYF.

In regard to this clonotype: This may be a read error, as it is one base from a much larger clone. The CDR3 spells CASSLRQGQETQYF. The CDR3 DNA follows: TGTGCCAGCAGCCTAAGACAGGGACAAGAGACCCAGTACTTC. The genes are TRBV7-9 and TRBJ2-5; 7 positions match TRBD1. The CDR3 length is 14 residues. Losses at the gene ends were 5 bases for V and 2 bases for J; bases not matched to a gene: 5. Germline V gene data show CDR1 as SEHNR and CDR2 as FQNEAQ (reference sequence).

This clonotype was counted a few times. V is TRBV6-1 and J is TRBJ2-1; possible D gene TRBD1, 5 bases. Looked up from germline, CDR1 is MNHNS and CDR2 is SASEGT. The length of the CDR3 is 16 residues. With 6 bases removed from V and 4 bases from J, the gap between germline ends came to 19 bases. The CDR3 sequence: CASRAIGAPDYNEQFF. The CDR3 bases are TGTGCCAGCAGGGCTATTGGGGCCCCCGATTACAATGAGCAGTTCTTC.

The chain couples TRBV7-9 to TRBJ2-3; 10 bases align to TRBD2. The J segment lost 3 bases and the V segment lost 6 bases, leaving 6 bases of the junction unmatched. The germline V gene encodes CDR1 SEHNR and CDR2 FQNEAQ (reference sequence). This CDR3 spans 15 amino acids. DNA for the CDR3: TGTGCCAGCAGTCAAGCGGGGGGGCCTACAGATACGCAGTATTTT. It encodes CASSQAGGPTDTQYF.

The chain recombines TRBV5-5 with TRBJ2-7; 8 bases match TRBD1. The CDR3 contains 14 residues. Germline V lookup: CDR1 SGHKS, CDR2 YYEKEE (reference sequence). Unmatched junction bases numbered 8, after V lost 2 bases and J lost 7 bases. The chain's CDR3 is CASSLGPRTGEQYV. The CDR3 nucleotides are TGTGCCAGCAGCTTAGGGCCCCGGACAGGGGAGCAGTACGTC.

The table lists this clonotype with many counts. In DNA, the CDR3 is TGTGCCATCAGTGAGGCCCCTAGCGGGGGGGATGAGCAGTTCTTC. It encodes CAISEAPSGGDEQFF. This sequence joins TRBV10-3 and TRBJ2-1, with TRBD2 matching over 12 bases. CDR1 and CDR2 (germline): ENHRY, SYGVKD. J was trimmed by 8 bases and V by 2 bases; bases with no gene match: 4. CDR3 length: 15 residues.

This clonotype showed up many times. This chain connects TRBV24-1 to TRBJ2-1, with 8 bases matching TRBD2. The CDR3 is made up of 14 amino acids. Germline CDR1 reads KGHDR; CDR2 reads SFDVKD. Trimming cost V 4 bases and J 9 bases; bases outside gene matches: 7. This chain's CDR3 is CATSERGGLSEQFF. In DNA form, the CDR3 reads TGTGCCACCAGTGAACGGGGGGGCCTCAGTGAGCAGTTCTTC.

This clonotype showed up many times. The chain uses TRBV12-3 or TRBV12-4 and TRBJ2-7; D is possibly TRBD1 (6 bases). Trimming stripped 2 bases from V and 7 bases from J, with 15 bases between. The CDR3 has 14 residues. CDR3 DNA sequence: TGTGCCAGCAGTTTAATGGGACACAAGCTTGAGCAGTACTTC. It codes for CASSLMGHKLEQYF.

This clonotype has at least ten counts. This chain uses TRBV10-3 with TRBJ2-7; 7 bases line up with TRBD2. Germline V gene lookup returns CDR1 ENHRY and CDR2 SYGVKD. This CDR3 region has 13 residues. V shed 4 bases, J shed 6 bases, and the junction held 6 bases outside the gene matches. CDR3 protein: CAISVRGEGEQYV. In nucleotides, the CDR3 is TGTGCCATCAGTGTTCGGGGGGAGGGCGAGCAGTACGTC.

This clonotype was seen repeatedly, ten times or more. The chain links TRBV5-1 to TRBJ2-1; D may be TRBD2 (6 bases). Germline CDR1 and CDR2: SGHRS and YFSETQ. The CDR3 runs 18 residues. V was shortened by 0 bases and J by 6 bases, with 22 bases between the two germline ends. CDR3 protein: CASSLANGRPGSSNEQFF. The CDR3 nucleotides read TGCGCCAGCAGCTTGGCCAATGGGAGGCCTGGGAGTTCCAATGAGCAGTTCTTC.

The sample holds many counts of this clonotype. CDR3 DNA: TGTGCCAGCAGCGTAGCTGAGGCGGGGAGGACAGATACGCAGTATTTT. This sequence encodes CASSVAEAGRTDTQYF. The rearrangement links TRBV9 to TRBJ2-3; perhaps TRBD2 as D (6 bases). The V and J ends lost 0 bases and 3 bases respectively, with 14 bases between them. The CDR3 totals 16 residues. Germline lookup yields CDR1 SGDLS and CDR2 YYNGEE.